Listed here is a single T cell receptor (beta chain). The sample originates from a study of blood T cell repertoires in COVID-19. Background on the study: COVID-19 samples collected from the United States, Italy and Spain covered acute and convalescent phases. From T cells, B-cell-depleted T cells, or PBMCs came the material, which was cDNA or gDNA.

In the original processing: It was from reference gene primer amplification that nucleated cell counts were estimated. The protocol was immunoSEQ multiplex PCR, while the TCRdb copy is restricted to in-frame clones and leaves out a portion. That table furnishes V, J and clone size, whereas the DNA furnished D and trimming. Here the sample spans tens of thousands of clones, over 80% being singletons. The CDR3 consists of 13 residues. Per germline, CDR1 MDHEN and CDR2 SYDVKM. Trimming cost V 6 bases and J 5 bases, with 13 bases left between them. V usage is TRBV28 and J usage is TRBJ1-2; the D is unclear. The sample consisted of peripheral blood. This clonotype originated in a man between 50 and 59 years old with acute or convalescent COVID-19. The DNA of the CDR3 is TGTGCCAGCAGAACCACTCCAAGATATGGCTACACCTTC. Translated: CASRTTPRYGYTF.